This TCR beta chain comes out of a study of blood T cell repertoires in COVID-19. Study-wide context: COVID-19 samples from acute and convalescent phases originated in the United States, Italy and Spain. Sources were T cells, B-cell-depleted T cells, or PBMCs; the material itself was cDNA or gDNA.

Seattle-derived patients entered the study during active infection and were followed longitudinally. Methods used by the authors: Amplification of reference gene primers provided the estimated nucleated cell counts. Data came from immunoSEQ multiplex PCR; TCRdb stores just in-frame clones and leaves some out. From that table come the V and J calls and clone size; the DNA was used to work out D and trimming. This sample has 250,000 to 350,000 clones, with roughly 80% found just once. Sequences were obtained from peripheral blood. This TCR derives from a human donor with COVID-19, enrolled during active disease. The donor label of this sample is uncertain.

DNA for the CDR3: TGTGCCAGCAGCTTAAACGGAGGTAGCGCTGAAGCTTTCTTT. Encoded protein: CASSLNGGSAEAFF. The chain is built from TRBV7-3 and TRBJ1-1, with D unclear. V dropped 1 base and J dropped 6 bases, with 12 bases sitting between them. The CDR3 is made up of 14 amino acids. CDR1 is SGHTA and CDR2 is FQGTGA in the germline V gene.